A single sample gave rise to the 30 T cell receptor beta chains below, sequenced in a study of beta chain features in type 1 diabetes. The whole isolated RNA underwent reverse transcription, so sequencing captured expressed TCRB transcripts. The protocol was immunoSEQ multiplex PCR, while the TCRdb copy is restricted to in-frame clones and leaves out a portion. The data contain 300,000 to 350,000 clones, approximately 8% of them singletons. The material sequenced was central memory CD4+ T cells from blood. The receptors derive from a young woman in good health.

There are a few counts of this clone. The genes are TRBV9 and TRBJ2-5, with a tentative D call TRBD2 (7 bases). The V end lost 3 bases, the J end lost 4 bases, and 13 bases lay between the germline ends. Germline loops: CDR1 SGDLS, CDR2 YYNGEE. CDR3 size: 14 residues. The DNA of the CDR3 is TGTGCCAGCAGCGCCTCGGGGGGCAGAGAGACCCAGTACTTC. It translates to CASSASGGRETQYF.

This clone came up many times. In nucleotides, the CDR3 is TGTGCCAGCAGCGGAGGGCTTCGGGGCGGTACAGATACGCAGTATTTT. Protein: CASSGGLRGGTDTQYF. The chain recombines TRBV11-1 with TRBJ2-3; the D gene is possibly TRBD2 (6 bases). V was trimmed by 5 bases and J by 3 bases, leaving 18 bases between them. Per germline, CDR1 SGHAT and CDR2 FQDESV (reference sequence). The CDR3 totals 16 residues.

CDR3 sequence reads: CASSFKGSNEQFF. The CDR3 DNA reads as TGTGCCAGCAGCTTTAAGGGGTCAAATGAGCAGTTCTTC. The V and J genes are TRBV7-2 and TRBJ2-1, with D possibly matching TRBD1 (5 bases). V was clipped by 3 bases and J by 7 bases, with 10 bases between them. The germline CDR1 and CDR2 sequences are SGHTA and FQGNSA. The length of the CDR3 is 13 residues.

This clone was recorded a few times. The J gene is TRBJ2-7, the V gene TRBV7-9; 10 bases agree with TRBD2. Looked up from germline, CDR1 is SEHNR and CDR2 is FQNEAQ (reference sequence). CDR3 length equals 15 residues. Trimming took 1 base from V and 4 from J; bases not matched to a gene: 4. DNA for the CDR3: TGTGCCAGCAGCTTAGGCCTAGCGGGAGTTTACGAGCAGTACTTC. It encodes CASSLGLAGVYEQYF.

The CDR3 sequence: CASSLYSSWEKLFF. As DNA, the CDR3 is TGTGCCAGCAGTTTATATAGCAGTTGGGAAAAACTGTTTTTT. The chain carries TRBV28 and TRBJ1-4, with D hard to call. Germline V gene lookup returns CDR1 MDHEN and CDR2 SYDVKM. V lost 1 base and J lost 8, with 11 bases in between. This CDR3 is 14 amino acids long.

The chain has TRBV5-6 and TRBJ2-4; perhaps TRBD1 as D (5 bases). Trimming left V 2 bases short and J 2 bases short, with 8 bases between. Germline V lookup: CDR1 SGHDT, CDR2 YYEEEE. The CDR3 is made up of 14 amino acids. This CDR3 reads CASSLSGSKNIQYF. The DNA of the CDR3 is TGTGCCAGCAGCTTATCAGGGTCCAAAAACATTCAGTACTTC.

The chain combines TRBV4-3 with TRBJ2-2, with unresolved D. The CDR3 runs to 13 residues. Germline V CDR1 and CDR2: LGHNA, YSLEER. Deletions cut 1 base from V and 7 bases from J, with 7 bases between. The CDR3: CASSQVNDGELFF. The CDR3 DNA reads TGCGCCAGCAGCCAAGTAAATGACGGGGAGCTGTTTTTT.

This clone was picked up a small number of times. Given a much more abundant clone one base away, this may be a read error. V usage is TRBV14 and J usage is TRBJ1-1; D is uncertain. Germline assignment: CDR1 SGHDN and CDR2 FVKESK. V gave up 2 bases and J gave up 0 bases, with 4 bases separating them. The CDR3 has 13 amino acids. For the CDR3, the DNA is TGTGCCAGCAGCCAACAGCTGAACACTGAAGCTTTCTTT. It encodes CASSQQLNTEAFF. The whole variable domain, filled in from reference TRBV14 and TRBJ1-1, reads EAGVTQFPSHSVIEKGQTVTLRCDPISGHDNLYWYRRVMGKEIKFLLHFVKESKQDESGMPNNRFLAERTGGTYSTLKVQPAELEDSGVYFCASSQQLNTEAFFGQGTRLTVV.

V is TRBV7-2 and J is TRBJ2-1, with 10 nucleotides matching TRBD2. The CDR3 covers 16 residues. The germline gives CDR1 SGHTA, CDR2 FQGNSA. Trimming took 5 bases from V and 5 from J; bases not matched to a gene: 9. Here the CDR3 reads CASSPRGLAGDNEQFF. For the CDR3, the DNA is TGTGCCAGCAGCCCCAGGGGGCTAGCGGGGGACAATGAGCAGTTCTTC.

This clone showed up many times. The chain is built from TRBV2 and TRBJ2-2; D unresolved. Germline-derived CDR1 and CDR2 are SNHLY and FYNNEI. The length of the CDR3 is 14 residues. V was shortened by 6 bases and J by 5 bases, with 13 bases between the two germline ends. DNA for the CDR3: TGTGCCAGCAGGCCGATGGACGGGACCGGGGAGCTGTTTTTT. It specifies CASRPMDGTGELFF.

V and J are TRBV27 and TRBJ2-6; tentatively, D is TRBD1 (5 bases). Germline values: CDR1 MNHEY, CDR2 SMNVEV (reference sequence). The CDR3 contains 17 residues. V lost 3 bases and J 0 bases, leaving 12 bases between the germline ends. CDR3 nucleotide sequence: TGTGCCAGCAGTTTCAGGGCAATGCACTCTGGGGCCAACGTCCTGACTTTC. Its protein product is CASSFRAMHSGANVLTF.

This clone has at least ten counts. The CDR3 DNA follows: TGTGCCAGTAGTGTCGCAGGGGACTATGGCTACACCTTC. Encoded protein: CASSVAGDYGYTF. The chain couples TRBV19 to TRBJ1-2; TRBD1 is a possible D gene (6 bases). CDR3 length equals 13 residues. Trimming stripped 5 bases from V and 3 bases from J, with 10 bases between. The germline V gene has CDR1 LNHDA and CDR2 SQIVND (reference sequence).

To note about this clone: The sample holds other DNA sequences that translate to the same CDR3. The V and J genes are TRBV5-1 and TRBJ2-1; either TRBD1 or TRBD2 may fit D (5 bases each). This CDR3 contains 16 residues. The germline V gene encodes CDR1 SGHRS and CDR2 YFSETQ. Trimming stripped 4 bases from V and 1 base from J, with 15 bases between. The chain's CDR3 is CASSRNRDPSYNEQFF. The CDR3 DNA follows: TGCGCCAGCAGCAGGAACCGGGACCCATCCTACAATGAGCAGTTCTTC.

There are a few counts of this clone. The gene calls are TRBV9 and TRBJ1-2, with 9 bases aligning to TRBD1. Germline loops: CDR1 SGDLS, CDR2 YYNGEE. V gave up 6 bases and J gave up 4 bases; unmatched junction bases: 7. The CDR3 consists of 14 residues. The CDR3 protein is CASTTGQGLYGYTF. In nucleotides, the CDR3 is TGTGCCAGCACTACTGGACAGGGGCTCTATGGCTACACCTTC.

The chain joins TRBV7-2 to TRBJ2-7; 8 positions agree with TRBD1. Germline CDR1 reads SGHTA; CDR2 reads FQGNSA. Losses at the gene ends were 1 base for V and 3 bases for J; bases not matched to a gene: 5. The CDR3 totals 15 residues. The DNA of the CDR3 is TGTGCCAGCAGCTTAGGTGGACAGGGCCTCTACGAGCAGTACTTC. Amino acids: CASSLGGQGLYEQYF.

Concerning this clone itself: Given a far larger clone just one base away, this is likely a sequencing read error. The chain couples TRBV11-1 to TRBJ2-1, with TRBD2 matching 14 bases. Germline V gene data show CDR1 as SGHAT and CDR2 as FQDESV (reference sequence). CDR3 length equals 16 residues. V shed 1 base, J shed 7 bases, and the junction held 3 bases outside the gene matches. DNA of the CDR3: TGTGCCAGCAGCTTAGTAGGGACTAGCGGGAGAAATGAGCAGTTCTTC. Translated: CASSLVGTSGRNEQFF.

The sample holds a few counts of this clone. DNA of the CDR3: TGCGCCAGCAGCCAGAAGGCCGGGCTAGCAGGAGAGACCCAGTACTTC. This gives the protein CASSQKAGLAGETQYF. The chain has TRBV4-3 and TRBJ2-5; a weak D match, TRBD2 (5 bases). The germline V gene encodes CDR1 LGHNA and CDR2 YSLEER. Trimming left V 3 bases short and J 4 bases short, with 18 bases between. This CDR3 spans 16 amino acids.

This clone has ten or more counts. The CDR3 nucleotides read TGCGCCAGCAGCTTTGACAGGGGGACTTACAATGAGCAGTTCTTC. This encodes CASSFDRGTYNEQFF. The chain has TRBV5-1 and TRBJ2-1, with 9 bases that match TRBD1. This CDR3 contains 15 residues. Per germline, CDR1 SGHRS and CDR2 YFSETQ. J was trimmed by 4 bases and V by 2 bases; bases with no gene match: 4.

This sequence joins TRBV28 and TRBJ1-5, with 7 bases lining up with TRBD1. The CDR3 consists of 15 residues. Germline CDR1 and CDR2: MDHEN and SYDVKM. V lost 7 bases to trimming and J lost 3 bases; unmatched junction nucleotides: 9. In DNA, the CDR3 is TGTGCCAGCATCATTAGAGGGACAGTCAATCAGCCCCAGCATTTT. It yields the protein CASIIRGTVNQPQHF. The full variable domain, in which reference TRBV28 and TRBJ1-5 provide the parts outside the CDR3, is DVKVTQSSRYLVKRTGEKVFLECVQDMDHENMFWYRQDPGLGLRLIYFSYDVKMKEKGDIPEGYSVSREKKERFSLILESASTNQTSMYLCASIIRGTVNQPQHFGDGTRLSIL.

This clone was seen a handful of times. V and J are TRBV12-5 and TRBJ2-1, with TRBD2 as a possible D gene (6 bases). Germline-derived CDR1 and CDR2 are LGHNT and FRNRAP. This CDR3 contains 16 residues. V lost 2 bases to trimming and J lost 6 bases, with 17 bases between them. Here the CDR3 DNA reads TGTGCTAGTGGTTTGACCAGCAGCGGGCAATCCAATGAGCAGTTCTTC. It is translated as CASGLTSSGQSNEQFF.

Only a few counts were recorded for this clone. This chain connects TRBV7-9 to TRBJ2-1; no definite D call. The CDR3 runs to 14 residues. Germline CDR1 SEHNR, CDR2 FQNEAQ (reference sequence). Trimming removed 2 bases from V and 8 bases from J, with 13 bases in between. The CDR3 bases are TGTGCCAGCAGCTTATCGGGTAGGGTCCATGAGCAGTTCTTC. Protein sequence: CASSLSGRVHEQFF.

The V call is TRBV28, the J call TRBJ1-2; a weak D match, TRBD1 (6 bases). Germline values: CDR1 MDHEN, CDR2 SYDVKM. V was cut by 6 bases and J by 3 bases, with 14 bases left in between. The CDR3 consists of 14 residues. For the CDR3, the DNA is TGTGCCAGCAGCCTGACAGGAGACTACTATGGCTACACCTTC. Translating gives CASSLTGDYYGYTF.

V is TRBV28 and J is TRBJ1-1, with unresolved D. The CDR3 runs 16 residues. The V end was cut by 2 bases, the J end by 6 bases, with 19 bases between. The V gene's germline CDR1 is MDHEN and CDR2 SYDVKM. The DNA for the CDR3 is TGTGCCAGCAGTTTAGTCGGCCTACGAAGCAAGGCTGAAGCTTTCTTT. Protein sequence: CASSLVGLRSKAEAFF.

This clone was recorded a few times. The chain uses TRBV11-2 and TRBJ2-7, with 9 bases that match TRBD1. CDR3 length: 14 residues. V was clipped by 4 bases and J by 0 bases; unmatched bases: 1. The germline CDR1 and CDR2 sequences are SGHAT and FQNNGV. In DNA form, the CDR3 reads TGTGCCAGCAGCTGGGGACAGGGCTCCTACGAGCAGTACTTC. Protein sequence: CASSWGQGSYEQYF.

This clone was seen at least ten times. This rearrangement joins TRBV28 to TRBJ2-2, with D maybe TRBD2 (6 bases). Deletions cut 5 bases from V and 1 base from J, with 14 bases between. The germline V gene encodes CDR1 MDHEN and CDR2 SYDVKM. The CDR3 length is 16 residues. The CDR3 DNA sequence: TGTGCCAGCAGTCCCACCGGGACTTGGAACACCGGGGAGCTGTTTTTT. Its protein is CASSPTGTWNTGELFF.

This rearrangement joins TRBV7-9 to TRBJ2-1; TRBD2 is a possible D gene (5 bases). The germline V gene has CDR1 SEHNR and CDR2 FQNEAQ (reference sequence). This CDR3 has 15 amino acids. The ends were cut back, 5 bases at V and 0 bases at J, with 11 bases in the middle. CDR3 DNA sequence: TGTGCCAGCAGCCAACGAGGGAGCTCCTACAATGAGCAGTTCTTC. Amino acid sequence: CASSQRGSSYNEQFF.

This clone was counted only a few times. This rearrangement joins TRBV10-3 to TRBJ2-7; 7 bases are a match to TRBD1. The trim removed 0 bases at V and 7 bases at J, leaving 6 bases unmatched. In germline, CDR1 is ENHRY, CDR2 SYGVKD. CDR3 size: 14 residues. CDR3 sequence: CAISESEGGEEQYF. CDR3 sequence (DNA): TGTGCCATCAGTGAGTCGGAAGGGGGCGAAGAGCAGTACTTC.

The chain carries TRBV7-2 and TRBJ1-1, with TRBD1 as a possible D gene (6 bases). V lost 3 bases to trimming and J lost 6 bases, with 14 bases between them. Germline loops: CDR1 SGHTA, CDR2 FQGNSA. The CDR3 is made up of 14 amino acids. In nucleotides, the CDR3 is TGTGCCAGCAGCTTTTCAAGGGGGAGCCCTGAAGCTTTCTTT. Translation gives CASSFSRGSPEAFF. Variable domain in full (rest from reference TRBV7-2 and TRBJ1-1): GAGVSQSPSNKVTEKGKDVELRCDPISGHTALYWYRQSLGQGLEFLIYFQGNSAPDKSGLPSDRFSAERTGGSVSTLTIQRTQQEDSAVYLCASSFSRGSPEAFFGQGTRLTVV.

This clone was recorded a few times. This sequence joins TRBV5-1 and TRBJ2-2; TRBD1 matches at 8 bases. V shed 1 base and J 5 bases; nucleotides not matched to a gene: 4. Germline assignment: CDR1 SGHRS and CDR2 YFSETQ. This CDR3 spans 15 amino acids. The DNA for the CDR3 is TGCGCCAGCAGCTTGCAACAGGGGGATACCGGGGAGCTGTTTTTT. Encoded protein: CASSLQQGDTGELFF.

This clone was counted only a few times. The chain uses TRBV19 and TRBJ1-2; 10 bases agree with TRBD1. This CDR3 is 14 amino acids long. V dropped 4 bases and J dropped 3; count of bases not matched to a gene: 2. In germline, CDR1 is LNHDA, CDR2 SQIVND (reference sequence). The CDR3: CASSTGTGDYGYTF. The CDR3 region has the DNA TGTGCCAGTAGTACCGGGACAGGGGACTATGGCTACACCTTC.